This TCR beta chain was captured by sequencing in a study of CD8 T cells in Susac syndrome. V shed 6 bases and J shed 3 bases, with 12 bases lying between them. From germline, CDR1 is LGHDT and CDR2 YNNKEL (reference sequence). CDR3 length: 13 residues. Random hexamers primed reverse transcription of about 0.5 to 1 ug RNA. One entry per CDR3 protein results from TCRdb running MiXCR on the immunoSEQ multiplex PCR reads. The sample has roughly 150,000 distinct CDR3 sequences, 95% to 96% seen once. The chain couples TRBV3-1 to TRBJ2-7, with D uncertain. The TCR comes from a human donor with multiple sclerosis. The sequencing sample was made of CD8+ T cells from PBMCs. CDR3 nucleotide sequence: TGTGCCAGCAGTCGCCTTAAATTCTACGAGCAGTACTTC. Its translation: CASSRLKFYEQYF.